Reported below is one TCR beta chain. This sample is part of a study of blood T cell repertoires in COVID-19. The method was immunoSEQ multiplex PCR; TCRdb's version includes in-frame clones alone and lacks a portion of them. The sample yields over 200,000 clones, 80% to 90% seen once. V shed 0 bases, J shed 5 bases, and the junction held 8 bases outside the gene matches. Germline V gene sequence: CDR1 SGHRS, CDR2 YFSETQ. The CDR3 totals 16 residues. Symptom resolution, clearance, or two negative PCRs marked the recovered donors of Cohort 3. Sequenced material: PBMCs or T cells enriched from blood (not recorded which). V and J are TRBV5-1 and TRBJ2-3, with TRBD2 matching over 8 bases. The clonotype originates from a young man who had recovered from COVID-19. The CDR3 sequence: CASSLGAGGAGDTQYF. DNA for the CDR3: TGCGCCAGCAGCTTGGGGGCCGGGGGGGCAGGAGATACGCAGTATTTT.